This T cell receptor beta chain was found in a study of blood T cell repertoires in COVID-19. Study at large: Researchers got acute and convalescent COVID-19 samples from the United States, Italy and Spain. Nucleic acid was either cDNA or gDNA, and it came from T cells, B-cell-depleted T cells, or PBMCs.

Original data processing: Estimated nucleated cell counts came from reference gene primer amplification. The protocol was immunoSEQ multiplex PCR, while the TCRdb copy is restricted to in-frame clones and leaves out a portion. That table furnishes V, J and clone size, whereas the DNA furnished D and trimming. The sample lists roughly 13,000 clones, around four fifths occurring once. Per the germline V gene, CDR1 is LNHDA and CDR2 is SQIVND (reference sequence). The CDR3 loop spans 14 amino acids. V lost 6 bases, J lost 5 bases, and 7 bases stayed unmatched. This rearrangement joins TRBV19 to TRBJ1-5; 7 bases fit TRBD1. The origin of this receptor is a man between 70 and 80 years old with acute or convalescent COVID-19. Sequenced sample: peripheral blood. The CDR3 nucleotides are TGTGCCAGTAGCAAGACAGGGTTCGATCAGCCCCAGCATTTT. Protein: CASSKTGFDQPQHF.